The present entry profiles one T cell receptor (beta chain) with its context. No antigen is known for it. This sample was included in a study of T cell responses to AZD1222 COVID-19 vaccine. Study-wide results and caveats: Donor demographics were predominantly white British with a female majority; clonal diversity may be underestimated. Researchers took repertoire samples only after the peak T cell response had come.

The assay was immunoSEQ multiplex PCR, and TCRdb's table has in-frame clones only and misses some. The data contain roughly 200,000 clones, roughly 90% of them singletons. CDR1 and CDR2 from the germline V gene are SEHNR and FQNEAQ (reference sequence). CDR3 length: 12 amino acids. The V gene end was trimmed by 2 bases and the J gene end by 10 bases; junction bases not matched to a gene: 2. The sequence came from an adult who received the AZD1222 COVID-19 vaccine. Specimen: peripheral blood, collected 28 days after the second AZD1222 dose. J is TRBJ2-1 and V is TRBV7-9; TRBD1 aligns across 7 bases. CDR3 bases: TGTGCCAGCAGCTTAATACAGGGGGAGCAGTTCTTC. Translated: CASSLIQGEQFF.